This record looks at one T cell receptor (beta chain) sequence and its context. This specimen comes from a study of control samples from healthy donors and cancer patients. Assay used: immunoSEQ multiplex PCR; TCRdb lists only in-frame clones, some missing. The sample contains hundreds of thousands of clones, around 90% of which appear only once. Trimming at V came to 0 bases and at J to 1 base, leaving 6 bases not matched to a gene. Germline CDR1 is SGHRS and CDR2 is YFSETQ. CDR3 length: 16 amino acids. The sequence derives from a man aged 35 to 55 with head and neck cancer. The sample comprised PBMCs. The genes are TRBV5-1 and TRBJ1-1; 7 positions agree with TRBD1. The CDR3 loop is CASSLGQGTSNTEAFF. DNA for the CDR3: TGCGCCAGCAGCTTGGGACAGGGAACCTCGAACACTGAAGCTTTCTTT.